This TCR beta chain stems from a study of blood T cell repertoires in COVID-19. TCRdb's copy holds only in-frame clones and misses some; the assay was immunoSEQ multiplex PCR. Of approximately 170,000 clones detected, more than 70% appear once; the ten largest clones hold less than 6%. This clone was counted a few times. Sequenced: PBMCs or T cells enriched from blood (not recorded which). The TCR was taken from a man between 35 and 55 years old who had recovered from COVID-19.

The CDR3 sequence: CASSSRDSPIYGYTF. The CDR3, as DNA: TGTGCCAGCAGCTCCCGGGACAGTCCAATCTATGGCTACACCTTC. This chain connects TRBV7-9 to TRBJ1-2; 7 bases align to TRBD1. The CDR3 runs to 15 residues. CDR1 SEHNR and CDR2 FQNEAQ come from the germline V gene (reference sequence). With V trimmed by 4 bases and J by 4 bases, 9 bases remained unmatched.